These 22 T cell receptor beta chains came from one sample sequenced in a study of spatial heterogeneity in lung cancer (dated by TCRdb to about 2019). The sample's time point label, decoded: sample taken at primary tumor resection. For TCR sequencing, whole RNA was extracted from tumor and nontumor lung tissue, or from cryopreserved PBMC samples, and no cell sorting was done. Library preparation used 5' RACE. Sequencing relied on a NextSeq 500. The public reads were reanalyzed by TCRdb: fastp trimming at Q25, MiXCR alignment, in-frame beta chains only. Rows merge per CDR3 protein into single entries with the most common DNA and genes. The sample profile shows about 24,000 distinct CDR3 sequences; approximately 3% of them were found once. Less than 35% of the sample is held by the ten biggest clonotypes. The source material was PBMCs, sampled at surgery. The source of these receptors is a female donor with early-stage non-small cell lung cancer.

This clonotype has ten or more counts. The gene calls are TRBV15 and TRBJ2-3; D is unresolved. The V end was cut by 3 bases, the J end by 8 bases, with 24 bases between. Germline V lookup: CDR1 LNHNV, CDR2 YYDKDF (reference sequence). The CDR3 extends over 17 amino acids. The CDR3 here is CATSSHGQNLVWGTQYF. As DNA, the CDR3 is TGTGCCACCAGCAGCCATGGCCAAAATCTAGTCTGGGGTACGCAGTATTTT.

The chain joins TRBV7-9 to TRBJ2-1; TRBD1 agrees at 11 bases. This CDR3 comprises 12 residues. The V gene end was trimmed by 5 bases and the J gene end by 15 bases; junction bases not matched to a gene: 6. Germline V gives CDR1 SEHNR, CDR2 FQNEAQ (reference sequence). Written as DNA, the CDR3 is TGTGCCAGCAGCCTCCGGACAGGGGGCGCGTTCTTC. As protein: CASSLRTGGAFF.

This clonotype occurred many times. The gene calls are TRBV7-7 and TRBJ2-5; no reliable D call. Germline CDR1 is SSHAT and CDR2 is FNYEAQ (reference sequence). Trimming cost V 5 bases and J 2 bases, with 12 bases left between them. The CDR3 runs 14 residues. The CDR3 nucleotides read TGTGCCAGCAGCGCCTACAAGAATCAAGAGACCCAGTACTTC. It yields the protein CASSAYKNQETQYF.

A few counts support this clonotype. The chain links TRBV4-2 to TRBJ2-1; D not resolved. V was pared by 7 bases and J by 5 bases, with 12 bases between. This CDR3 is built from 13 residues. The germline V gene encodes CDR1 LGHNA and CDR2 YNFKEQ. The CDR3 DNA reads TGTGCCAGCACGCTAGGATCTAACAATGAGCAGTTCTTC. Amino acid sequence: CASTLGSNNEQFF.

This clonotype has at least ten counts. The chain carries TRBV19 and TRBJ2-7; D gene uncertain. CDR3 length equals 15 residues. Germline V CDR1 and CDR2: LNHDA, SQIVND (reference sequence). The V gene lost 0 bases and the J gene lost 3 bases, with 12 bases spanning the gap. CDR3 nucleotides: TGTGCCAGTAGTATAGATCTATTGGGGATCTACGAGCAGTACTTC. Protein product: CASSIDLLGIYEQYF. The complete variable domain, with remaining parts taken from reference TRBV19 and TRBJ2-7, reads DGGITQSPKYLFRKEGQNVTLSCEQNLNHDAMYWYRQDPGQGLRLIYYSQIVNDFQKGDIAEGYSVSREKKESFPLTVTSAQKNPTAFYLCASSIDLLGIYEQYFGPGTRLTVT.

There are many counts of this clonotype. V gene TRBV11-2 combines with J gene TRBJ2-1; TRBD2 matches 14 bases. With V trimmed by 5 bases and J by 8 bases, 23 bases remained unmatched. Germline lookup yields CDR1 SGHAT and CDR2 FQNNGV. This CDR3 is built from 21 residues. CDR3 protein: CASSLGNSGTSGRLRKDEQFF. CDR3 DNA sequence: TGTGCCAGCAGCCTTGGAAACTCCGGGACTAGCGGGAGACTTAGGAAGGATGAGCAGTTCTTC. The full variable domain, rest sourced from reference TRBV11-2 and TRBJ2-1, is EAGVAQSPRYKIIEKRQSVAFWCNPISGHATLYWYQQILGQGPKLLIQFQNNGVVDDSQLPKDRFSAERLKGVDSTLKIQPAKLEDSAVYLCASSLGNSGTSGRLRKDEQFFGPGTRLTVL.

This clonotype was seen ten or more times. V and J are TRBV7-8 and TRBJ2-1; D may be TRBD1 (5 bases). Germline loops: CDR1 SGHVS, CDR2 FQNEAQ. The CDR3 consists of 12 residues. V shed 5 bases and J shed 9 bases, with 11 bases lying between them. The CDR3 reads CASSPRGSEQFF. DNA for the CDR3: TGTGCCAGCAGCCCAAGGGGAAGTGAGCAGTTCTTC.

This clonotype was recorded at least ten times. The chain couples TRBV3-1 to TRBJ2-7; 8 bases fit TRBD2. Per the germline V gene, CDR1 is LGHDT and CDR2 is YNNKEL (reference sequence). V was clipped by 2 bases and J by 6 bases; unmatched bases: 9. The CDR3 sequence is 15 residues long. CDR3 sequence: CASSQPTSAGGEQYF. As DNA, the CDR3 is TGTGCCAGCAGCCAACCCACTAGCGCGGGGGGCGAGCAGTACTTC.

This clonotype has only one observation. The V and J genes are TRBV3-1 and TRBJ1-2; tentatively, D is TRBD1 (5 bases). Germline lookup yields CDR1 LGHDT and CDR2 YNNKEL (reference sequence). This CDR3 region has 15 residues. V lost 3 bases, J lost 6 bases, and 17 bases lay in between. The CDR3, as DNA: TGTGCCAGCAGCCATGAGGCCAGGGACCTTGATGGCTACACCTTC. Translation: CASSHEARDLDGYTF. The full variable domain, with the rest looked up from reference TRBV3-1 and TRBJ1-2, is DTAVSQTPKYLVTQMGNDKSIKCEQNLGHDTMYWYKQDSKKFLKIMFSYNNKELIINETVPNRFSPKSPDKAHLNLHINSLELGDSAVYFCASSHEARDLDGYTFGSGTRLTVV.

This clonotype was seen ten or more times. The chain is built from TRBV6-1 and TRBJ2-2; 8 nucleotides agree with TRBD2. Germline trimming cut 7 bases from V and 4 bases from J; bases unmatched to any gene: 8. CDR1 and CDR2 (germline): MNHNS, SASEGT. CDR3 size: 15 residues. In DNA form, the CDR3 reads TGTGCCAGCACCCTTGGACTAGCTGGCACCGGGGAGCTGTTTTTT. It yields the protein CASTLGLAGTGELFF.

This clonotype was detected ten times or more. This chain links TRBV2 with TRBJ2-1; 7 bases align to TRBD1. CDR3 length: 13 amino acids. The V segment lost 7 bases and the J segment 8 bases; nucleotides outside the gene matches: 8. Germline CDR1 SNHLY, CDR2 FYNNEI. The CDR3 here is CASTEAGGYEQFF. The CDR3 coding sequence is TGTGCCAGCACAGAGGCAGGGGGATATGAGCAGTTCTTC.

This clonotype was recorded many times. The CDR3 sequence is CSARDPGTGDYSNQPQHF. CDR3 DNA sequence: TGCAGTGCTAGAGATCCCGGGACAGGCGATTATAGCAATCAGCCCCAGCATTTT. The V gene is TRBV20-1, the J gene TRBJ1-5, with 8 bases aligning to TRBD1. The germline V gene encodes CDR1 DFQATT and CDR2 SNEGSKA (reference sequence). This CDR3 is built from 18 residues. V lost 0 bases to trimming and J lost 0 bases; unmatched junction nucleotides: 10.

CDR3 sequence: CASQREGRETQYF. Written as DNA, the CDR3 is TGTGCCAGCCAGCGGGAGGGCCGTGAGACCCAGTACTTC. V gene TRBV2 combines with J gene TRBJ2-5; 10 bases line up with TRBD2. V shed 8 bases and J 5 bases; nucleotides not matched to a gene: 5. The germline V gene has CDR1 SNHLY and CDR2 FYNNEI. There are 13 residues in the CDR3.

This clonotype was found many times. The genes are TRBV5-6 and TRBJ1-1, with 11 bases that match TRBD1. The length of the CDR3 is 13 residues. Germline V gene sequence: CDR1 SGHDT, CDR2 YYEEEE. The V gene end was trimmed by 3 bases and the J gene end by 6 bases; junction bases not matched to a gene: 1. This CDR3 is CASSWDRGSEAFF. The CDR3 DNA sequence: TGTGCCAGCAGCTGGGACAGGGGGTCTGAAGCTTTCTTT.

The table lists this clonotype with many counts. The chain combines TRBV9 with TRBJ2-1, with 8 bases matching TRBD2. CDR1 and CDR2 from the germline V gene are SGDLS and YYNGEE. With V trimmed by 4 bases and J by 7 bases, 7 bases remained unmatched. The CDR3 covers 14 residues. The DNA of the CDR3 is TGTGCCAGCAGCAACAATGGCGGGAGGAATGAGCAGTTCTTC. Translation: CASSNNGGRNEQFF.

This clonotype was observed at least ten times. The chain recombines TRBV4-1 with TRBJ1-6, with D unclear. This CDR3 has 13 residues. The V end was cut by 3 bases, the J end by 7 bases, with 7 bases between. Germline V gene lookup returns CDR1 MGHRA and CDR2 YSYEKL. The CDR3 sequence is CASSQRQNSPLHF. CDR3 nucleotides: TGCGCCAGCAGCCAGCGACAAAATTCACCCCTCCACTTT.

The sample holds many counts of this clonotype. The CDR3 region is CATQAGRDEQFF. The CDR3, as DNA: TGTGCCACCCAAGCTGGGCGAGACGAGCAGTTCTTC. The chain recombines TRBV11-1 with TRBJ2-1; D call uncertain. Trimming left V 10 bases short and J 10 bases short, with 17 bases between. CDR3 length: 12 residues. The germline gives CDR1 SGHAT, CDR2 FQDESV (reference sequence).

This clonotype was observed a few times. The chain has TRBV5-1 and TRBJ1-1; D gene ambiguous. The CDR3 runs to 18 residues. V was pared by 0 bases and J by 3 bases, with 21 bases between. Germline V lookup: CDR1 SGHRS, CDR2 YFSETQ. This CDR3 reads CASSLVVQSRADHTEAFF. The DNA of the CDR3 is TGCGCCAGCAGCTTGGTAGTACAGTCCCGTGCGGATCACACTGAAGCTTTCTTT. The variable domain in full, with the rest retrieved from reference TRBV5-1 and TRBJ1-1, is KAGVTQTPRYLIKTRGQQVTLSCSPISGHRSVSWYQQTPGQGLQFLFEYFSETQRNKGNFPGRFSGRQFSNSRSEMNVSTLELGDSALYLCASSLVVQSRADHTEAFFGQGTRLTVV.

This clonotype has at least ten counts. This rearrangement joins TRBV7-3 to TRBJ2-3; 11 nucleotides line up with TRBD1. The CDR3 is 18 residues long. Germline assignment: CDR1 SGHTA and CDR2 FQGTGA. V was clipped by 2 bases and J by 1 base; unmatched bases: 8. The CDR3 loop is CASSLFTMGQGGTDTQYF. CDR3 coding DNA: TGTGCCAGCAGCTTATTCACGATGGGACAGGGGGGCACAGATACGCAGTATTTT.

V gene TRBV27 combines with J gene TRBJ2-1, with D maybe TRBD1 (5 bases). V was trimmed by 5 bases and J by 8 bases, leaving 10 bases between them. The length of the CDR3 is 12 residues. Germline V CDR1 and CDR2: MNHEY, SMNVEV (reference sequence). This CDR3 is CASSLRGHEQFF. DNA for the CDR3: TGTGCCAGCAGTCTTAGGGGTCATGAGCAGTTCTTC.

This clonotype came up many times. The chain employs TRBV21-1 and TRBJ1-1. TRBV21-1 is recorded as a pseudogene. This CDR3 is built from 13 residues. Written as DNA, the CDR3 is TGTGCCAGCAGCAAAGTACCGAACACTGAAGCTTTCTTT. This translates into CASSKVPNTEAFF.

This clonotype was recorded at least ten times. This sequence joins TRBV20-1 and TRBJ2-1, with 16 nucleotides matching TRBD2. There are 17 residues in the CDR3. The germline gives CDR1 DFQATT, CDR2 SNEGSKA (reference sequence). The ends lost 6 bases at V and 8 bases at J; junction bases unmatched: 13. The CDR3 spells CSARGLAGGEVGYEQFF. The CDR3, as DNA: TGCAGTGCGCGGGGACTAGCGGGAGGGGAGGTGGGCTATGAGCAGTTCTTC.